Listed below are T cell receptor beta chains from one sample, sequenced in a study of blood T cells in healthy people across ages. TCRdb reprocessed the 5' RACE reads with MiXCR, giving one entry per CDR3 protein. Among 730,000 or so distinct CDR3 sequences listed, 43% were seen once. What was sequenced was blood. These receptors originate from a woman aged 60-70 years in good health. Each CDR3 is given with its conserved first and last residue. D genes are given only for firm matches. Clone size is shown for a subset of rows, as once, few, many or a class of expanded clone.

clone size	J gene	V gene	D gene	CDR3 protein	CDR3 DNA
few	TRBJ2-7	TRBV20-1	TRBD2	CSASVYSGSGYEQYF	TGCAGTGCTAGTGTCTATAGCGGGAGTGGTTACGAGCAGTACTTC
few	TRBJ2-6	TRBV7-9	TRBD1	CASTRGTGKPGANVLTF	TGTGCCAGCACCAGGGGGACAGGGAAACCTGGGGCCAACGTCCTGACTTTC
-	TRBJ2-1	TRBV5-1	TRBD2	CASSSEASGGYNEQFF	TGCGCCAGCAGCTCGGAAGCTAGCGGGGGCTACAATGAGCAGTTCTTC
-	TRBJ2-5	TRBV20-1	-	CSAVSPSLQETQYF	TGCAGTGCTGTTTCTCCCTCTCTCCAAGAGACCCAGTACTTC
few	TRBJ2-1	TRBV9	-	CASSLRLGFNNEQFF	TGTGCCAGCAGCCTCAGACTGGGGTTTAACAATGAGCAGTTCTTC
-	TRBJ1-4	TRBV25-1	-	CASSDTGIPNEKLFF	TGTGCCAGCAGTGATACAGGGATCCCTAATGAAAAACTGTTTTTT
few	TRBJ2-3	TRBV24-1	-	CATSPGWGTQYF	TGTGCCACCAGTCCCGGTTGGGGTACGCAGTATTTT
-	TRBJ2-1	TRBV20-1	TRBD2	CSARDTGTSGGNEQFF	TGCAGTGCTAGAGATACCGGGACTAGCGGGGGCAATGAGCAGTTCTTC
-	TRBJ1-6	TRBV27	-	CASSPTGRVSPLHF	TGTGCCAGCAGCCCTACCGGAAGAGTATCACCCCTCCACTTT
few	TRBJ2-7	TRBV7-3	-	CASSPGGAGGSYEQYF	TGTGCCAGCAGCCCCGGAGGAGCCGGCGGCTCCTACGAGCAGTACTTC
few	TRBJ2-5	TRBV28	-	CASRRNSGEETQYF	TGTGCCAGCAGGCGTAACTCGGGCGAGGAGACCCAGTACTTC
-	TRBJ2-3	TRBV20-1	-	CSLASPPGTDTQYF	TGCAGTCTGGCTAGCCCACCTGGCACAGATACGCAGTATTTT
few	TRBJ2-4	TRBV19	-	CASSPGDTQRQYF	TGTGCCAGTAGTCCCGGGGACACCCAGCGCCAGTACTTC
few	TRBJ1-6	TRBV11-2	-	CASNHRDLSSYNSPLHF	TGTGCCAGCAACCACAGGGACCTTAGCTCCTATAATTCACCCCTCCACTTT
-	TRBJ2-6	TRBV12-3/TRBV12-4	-	CASSLFWTNVLTF	TGTGCCAGCAGTTTATTCTGGACCAACGTCCTGACTTTC
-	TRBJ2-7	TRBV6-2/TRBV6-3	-	CASRAWDSYNEQYF	TGTGCCAGCAGGGCGTGGGATTCCTACAATGAGCAGTACTTC
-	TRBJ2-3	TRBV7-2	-	CASSLRQGISDTQYF	TGTGCCAGCAGCTTAAGACAAGGAATTTCCGATACGCAGTATTTT
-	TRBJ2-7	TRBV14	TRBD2	CASSHHPGLATYEQYF	TGTGCCAGCAGCCATCACCCCGGACTAGCCACCTACGAGCAGTACTTC
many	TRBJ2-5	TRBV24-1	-	CATSDFSSAGQETQYF	TGTGCCACCAGTGATTTTTCCTCGGCGGGCCAAGAGACCCAGTACTTC
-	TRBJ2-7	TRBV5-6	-	CASSLAGAGNEQYF	TGTGCCAGCAGCTTGGCCGGTGCGGGCAACGAGCAGTACTTC
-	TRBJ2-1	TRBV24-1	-	CATKGRGDEQFF	TGTGCCACCAAGGGCCGAGGTGATGAGCAGTTCTTC
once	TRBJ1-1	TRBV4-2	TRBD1	CASSQDRVGNTEAFF	TGTGCCAGCAGCCAGGACAGGGTGGGGAACACTGAAGCTTTCTTT
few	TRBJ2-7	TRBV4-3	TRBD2	CASSQGTSGPYEQYF	TGCGCCAGCAGCCAAGGGACTAGCGGACCCTACGAGCAGTACTTC
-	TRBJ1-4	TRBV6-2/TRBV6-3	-	CASSYPGTTNEKLFF	TGTGCCAGCAGTTACCCGGGAACGACTAATGAAAAACTGTTTTTT
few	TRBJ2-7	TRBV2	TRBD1	CASKKGQDYEQYF	TGTGCCAGCAAGAAGGGACAGGACTACGAGCAGTACTTC
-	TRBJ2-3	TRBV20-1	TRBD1	CSARLQGADTQYF	TGCAGTGCTAGACTACAGGGGGCAGATACGCAGTATTTT
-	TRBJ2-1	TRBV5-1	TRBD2	CASSLATSGVVEQFF	TGCGCCAGCAGCTTGGCGACTAGCGGGGTCGTTGAGCAGTTCTTC
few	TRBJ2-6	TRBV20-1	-	CSARDLLQGGNSGANVLTF	TGCAGTGCTAGAGATCTTCTTCAGGGGGGGAACTCTGGGGCCAACGTCCTGACTTTC
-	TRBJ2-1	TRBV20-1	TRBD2	CSASSGTSFNEQFF	TGCAGTGCTAGCTCCGGGACTAGCTTTAATGAGCAGTTCTTC
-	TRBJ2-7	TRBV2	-	CASSEAGYEQYF	TGTGCCAGCAGTGAGGCCGGGTACGAGCAGTACTTC
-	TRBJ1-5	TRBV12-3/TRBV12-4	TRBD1	CASSPTGGLAGNQPQHF	TGTGCCAGCAGCCCGACAGGGGGGCTTGCGGGCAATCAGCCCCAGCATTTT
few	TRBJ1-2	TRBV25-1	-	CASSTWTGYGYTF	TGTGCCAGCTCCACTTGGACGGGCTATGGCTACACCTTC
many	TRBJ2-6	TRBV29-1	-	CSVGNSYSGANVLTF	TGCAGCGTTGGGAACAGTTACTCTGGGGCCAACGTCCTGACTTTC
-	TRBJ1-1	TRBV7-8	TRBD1	CASSLHRGEGAFF	TGTGCCAGCAGCCTTCACAGGGGGGAGGGGGCTTTCTTT
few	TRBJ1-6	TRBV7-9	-	CASSLVQTGRNSPLHF	TGTGCCAGCAGCTTAGTGCAGACAGGCCGTAATTCACCCCTCCACTTT
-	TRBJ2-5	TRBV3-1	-	CASSRSPGAQETQYF	TGTGCCAGCAGCCGCAGTCCGGGGGCCCAAGAGACCCAGTACTTC
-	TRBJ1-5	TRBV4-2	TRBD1	CASSQDRVGGNQPQHF	TGTGCCAGCAGCCAGGACAGGGTTGGGGGCAATCAGCCCCAGCATTTT
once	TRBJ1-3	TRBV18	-	CASSSTGTPPGNTIYF	TGTGCCAGCTCATCAACCGGGACTCCCCCTGGAAACACCATATATTTT
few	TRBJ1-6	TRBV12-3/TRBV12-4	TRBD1	CASSYHRGIGSPLHF	TGTGCCAGCAGTTATCACAGGGGAATCGGTTCACCCCTCCACTTT
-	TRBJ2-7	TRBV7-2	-	CASSLSRVRSDEQYF	TGTGCCAGCAGCTTAAGCCGCGTCCGTTCCGACGAGCAGTACTTC
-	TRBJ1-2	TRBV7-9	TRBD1	CASSLPGQGARSYTF	TGTGCCAGCAGCCTACCGGGACAGGGGGCGAGAAGCTACACCTTC
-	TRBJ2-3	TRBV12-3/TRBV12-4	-	CASSLSGFLTDMQYF	TGTGCCAGCAGTTTATCAGGGTTCCTCACAGATATGCAGTATTTT
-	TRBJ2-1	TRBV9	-	CASSVGEGGEQFF	TGTGCCAGCAGCGTAGGAGAGGGCGGGGAGCAGTTCTTC
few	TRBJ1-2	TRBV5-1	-	CASSSGLSGYTF	TGCGCCAGCAGCTCGGGACTTAGCGGCTACACCTTC
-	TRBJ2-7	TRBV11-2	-	CASSLSDISYEQYF	TGTGCCAGCAGCTTATCCGACATCTCCTACGAGCAGTACTTC
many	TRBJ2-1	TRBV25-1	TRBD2	CASSDLTSGGRGEQFF	TGTGCCAGCAGTGATCTGACTAGCGGGGGGAGGGGTGAGCAGTTCTTC
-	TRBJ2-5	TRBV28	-	CASSLYPERVETQYF	TGTGCCAGCAGTTTATACCCGGAGAGGGTGGAGACCCAGTACTTC
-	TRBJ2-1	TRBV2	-	CASSEALTSVGETQFF	TGTGCCAGCAGTGAAGCGCTAACATCGGTAGGGGAGACCCAGTTCTTC
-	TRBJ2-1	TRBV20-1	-	CSVWTQGYNEQFF	TGCAGTGTTTGGACACAGGGATACAATGAGCAGTTCTTC
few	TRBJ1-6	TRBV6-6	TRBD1	CASSDRVGSPLHF	TGTGCCAGCAGCGACAGGGTTGGTTCACCCCTCCACTTT
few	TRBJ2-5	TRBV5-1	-	CASRNREQETQYF	TGCGCCAGCAGAAACAGGGAACAAGAGACCCAGTACTTC
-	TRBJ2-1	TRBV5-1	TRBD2	CASSLISGRNNEQFF	TGCGCCAGCAGCTTAATTAGCGGGAGGAACAATGAGCAGTTCTTC
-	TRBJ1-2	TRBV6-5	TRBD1	CASRTGQASYGYTF	TGTGCCAGCAGAACGGGACAGGCGTCCTATGGCTACACCTTC
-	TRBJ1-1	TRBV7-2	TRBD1	CASSPGTDGEAFF	TGTGCCAGCAGCCCTGGGACAGACGGTGAAGCTTTCTTT
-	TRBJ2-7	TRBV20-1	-	CSASQGAFPEQYF	TGCAGTGCTAGTCAGGGAGCGTTCCCCGAGCAGTACTTC
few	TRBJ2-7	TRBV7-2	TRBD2	CASSRGGLAGVNEQYF	TGTGCCAGCAGCCGAGGGGGGCTAGCGGGAGTAAACGAGCAGTACTTC
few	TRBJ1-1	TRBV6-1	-	CASSERGNTEAFF	TGTGCCAGTAGTGAAAGGGGGAACACTGAAGCTTTCTTT
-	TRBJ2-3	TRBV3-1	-	CAGAGLTDTQYF	TGTGCCGGCGCGGGACTTACAGATACGCAGTATTTT